Following are 19 T cell receptor beta chains from one sample sequenced in a study of post-analysis software for immune sequencing data. Study conclusions and caveats: Patients had higher frequencies than controls of a handful of TRBV segments, including TRBV5-6, TRBV5-1 and TRBV20-1.

TCR beta libraries were prepared from cDNA with unique molecular identifiers. TCRdb reanalysed the PCR reads using MiXCR and keeps one entry per CDR3 protein. The table lists hundreds of thousands of distinct CDR3 sequences, approximately 60% of them singletons. No antigen is known for these receptors. The sample taken for sequencing was blood. All receptors derive from a girl aged 2-10 years with multiple sclerosis.

The chain couples TRBV12-3 or TRBV12-4 to TRBJ1-5; D gene unclear. Trimming left V 3 bases short and J 2 bases short, with 8 bases between. The CDR3 totals 14 residues. The CDR3 nucleotides read TGTGCCAGCAGTTTCCCGAGGGGCAATCAGCCCCAGCATTTT. Amino acids: CASSFPRGNQPQHF.

This chain links TRBV29-1 with TRBJ1-2, with 7 bases identical to TRBD1. Germline V gene lookup returns CDR1 SQVTM and CDR2 ANQGSEA. J lost 7 bases, V lost 0 bases, and 2 bases had no gene match. The CDR3 contains 12 residues. The CDR3 reads CSVEETGSGYTF. The CDR3 region has the DNA TGCAGCGTTGAAGAGACAGGGAGTGGCTACACCTTC.

J is TRBJ2-7 and V is TRBV12-3 or TRBV12-4; D is ambiguous. The CDR3 runs 11 residues. V lost 6 bases and J lost 3, with 6 bases in between. For the CDR3, the DNA is TGTGCCAGCAGCAACGGCTACGAGCAGTACTTC. Residues: CASSNGYEQYF.

This chain joins TRBV5-5 and TRBJ2-5; 9 bases fit TRBD1. CDR1 and CDR2 from the germline V gene are SGHKS and YYEKEE (reference sequence). This CDR3 spans 15 amino acids. J gave up 4 bases and V 4 bases, and 8 bases lay outside the gene matches. CDR3 region: CASSPGTGIRETQYF. The CDR3 DNA sequence: TGTGCCAGCAGCCCCGGGACAGGGATTCGAGAGACCCAGTACTTC.

V is TRBV5-1 and J is TRBJ1-2; 7 bases are shared with TRBD1. J gave up 7 bases and V 3 bases, and 15 bases lay outside the gene matches. CDR3 length: 16 amino acids. Germline V gene lookup returns CDR1 SGHRS and CDR2 YFSETQ. The CDR3 reads CASSSEVGGGGGGYTF. The CDR3 DNA follows: TGCGCCAGCAGCTCGGAGGTTGGAGGGGGCGGTGGTGGCTACACCTTC. The whole variable domain, remainder taken from reference TRBV5-1 and TRBJ1-2, is KAGVTQTPRYLIKTRGQQVTLSCSPISGHRSVSWYQQTPGQGLQFLFEYFSETQRNKGNFPGRFSGRQFSNSRSEMNVSTLELGDSALYLCASSSEVGGGGGGYTFGSGTRLTVV.

CDR3 DNA: TGCGCCAGCAGCCAAGTTGGCCCAGGGATTAATGAGCAGTTCTTC. Translated: CASSQVGPGINEQFF. The chain couples TRBV4-1 to TRBJ2-1; tentative D call: TRBD1 (5 bases). Germline lookup yields CDR1 MGHRA and CDR2 YSYEKL. V was cut by 1 base and J by 7 bases, with 14 bases left in between. CDR3 size: 15 residues.

This chain joins TRBV21-1 and TRBJ2-7; the table calls TRBD2, which could not be checked here. TRBV21-1 is given as a pseudogene. The CDR3 covers 14 residues. CDR3 nucleotide sequence: TGTGCCAGCAGCAGAGACGAGGGTTCCTACGAGCAGTACTTC. Translation gives CASSRDEGSYEQYF.

V is TRBV9 and J is TRBJ2-3; 10 positions agree with TRBD2. Germline values: CDR1 SGDLS, CDR2 YYNGEE. This CDR3 comprises 18 residues. V lost 4 bases and J lost 2; bases outside the gene matches: 13. CDR3 protein: CASSRRASGGLITDTQYF. DNA of the CDR3: TGTGCCAGCAGCAGACGGGCTAGCGGGGGCCTAATCACAGATACGCAGTATTTT. Variable domain in full (rest from reference TRBV9 and TRBJ2-3): DSGVTQTPKHLITATGQRVTLRCSPRSGDLSVYWYQQSLDQGLQFLIQYYNGEERAKGNILERFSAQQFPDLHSELNLSSLELGDSALYFCASSRRASGGLITDTQYFGPGTRLTVL.

V and J are TRBV20-1 and TRBJ2-5; D might be TRBD2 (5 bases). The CDR3 runs 12 residues. V was clipped by 5 bases and J by 4 bases, with 11 bases between them. Germline CDR1 and CDR2: DFQATT and SNEGSKA (reference sequence). Here the CDR3 reads CSAHDAGETQYF. Here the CDR3 DNA reads TGCAGTGCTCACGATGCGGGAGAGACCCAGTACTTC.

This clonotype was seen repeatedly, ten times or more. Germline and junction disagree at one end, which may indicate a read error. The J gene is TRBJ2-5, the V gene TRBV5-1, with TRBD2 matching over 13 bases. Germline V gene sequence: CDR1 SGHRS, CDR2 YFSETQ. The length of the CDR3 is 15 residues. The CDR3 sequence is CASSSGLAGQETQYF. CDR3 sequence (DNA): TGTGCCAGCAGCTCGGGACTAGCGGGACAAGAGACCCAGTACTTC.

Notes on this clonotype: Its ends do not fully match the called genes, so a read error is possible. The chain couples TRBV20-1 to TRBJ2-7; 9 nucleotides agree with TRBD2. The CDR3 has 15 residues. Germline loops: CDR1 DFQATT, CDR2 SNEGSKA (reference sequence). The CDR3 region is CSTRDQPSGKAEQYF. As DNA, the CDR3 is TGCAGTACTAGAGATCAACCTAGCGGGAAGGCCGAGCAGTACTTC.

J is TRBJ2-7 and V is TRBV11-1; D may be TRBD1 (5 bases). CDR3 length: 14 residues. Germline CDR1 is SGHAT and CDR2 is FQDESV (reference sequence). V lost 5 bases and J lost 5, with 16 bases in between. In nucleotides, the CDR3 is TGTGCCAGCAGCCCCGAAGGGGCACTGGACGAGCAGTACTTC. Translating it yields CASSPEGALDEQYF.

About this clonotype itself: The CDR3 does not close with the conserved phenylalanine or tryptophan, likely indicating a read error. It is unclear where the CDR3 begins or ends on the DNA, so no DNA is shown, and the CDR3 is as TCRdb lists it. This chain uses TRBV29-1 with TRBJ1-2; TRBD1, as called in the table, went unchecked against the DNA. Per the germline V gene, CDR1 is SQVTM and CDR2 is ANQGSEA. The CDR3 totals 14 residues, both ends included. The CDR3: CSVGEGARLAGYTC.

This clonotype was seen a handful of times. The rearrangement links TRBV28 to TRBJ2-5, with TRBD2 matching over 10 bases. Looked up from germline, CDR1 is MDHEN and CDR2 is SYDVKM. The length of the CDR3 is 14 residues. V lost 5 bases, J lost 5 bases, and 5 bases stayed unmatched. DNA for the CDR3: TGTGCCAGCAGTGTAGCGGGAGGCGAGGAGACCCAGTACTTC. As protein: CASSVAGGEETQYF.

This rearrangement joins TRBV10-3 to TRBJ2-5; a possible D gene is TRBD2 (6 bases). Per germline, CDR1 ENHRY and CDR2 SYGVKD. The V gene lost 8 bases and the J gene lost 4 bases, with 11 bases spanning the gap. The CDR3 is 12 residues long. The CDR3 DNA reads TGTGCCATCTGGACGGAGGGAGAGACCCAGTACTTC. It yields the protein CAIWTEGETQYF.

V gene TRBV6-1 combines with J gene TRBJ1-6; D not certain. CDR1 is MNHNS, CDR2 SASEGT, per germline. The V end lost 0 bases, the J end lost 7 bases, and 4 bases lay between the germline ends. The CDR3 consists of 13 residues. The CDR3 loop is CASSEAVNSPLHF. The DNA for the CDR3 is TGTGCCAGCAGTGAAGCAGTCAATTCACCCCTCCACTTT.

This clonotype showed up just once. This chain connects TRBV9 to TRBJ2-3, with D unresolved. CDR1 SGDLS and CDR2 YYNGEE come from the germline V gene. The CDR3 runs 14 residues. V was trimmed by 3 bases and J by 6 bases, leaving 14 bases between them. The chain's CDR3 is CASSADPIGDTQYF. CDR3 DNA sequence: TGTGCCAGCAGCGCCGATCCAATTGGCGATACGCAGTATTTT.

The chain is built from TRBV24-1 and TRBJ2-2, with 9 positions matching TRBD2. CDR1 is KGHDR and CDR2 is SFDVKD in the germline V gene. The V segment lost 5 bases and the J segment 2 bases; nucleotides outside the gene matches: 8. The CDR3 runs 17 residues. CDR3 sequence reads: CATSVPSGEPNTGELFF. The CDR3 bases are TGTGCCACCAGTGTCCCTAGCGGGGAACCTAACACCGGGGAGCTGTTTTTT.

This clonotype was picked up a small number of times. The rearrangement uses TRBV6-6 and TRBJ2-3; 13 nucleotides align to TRBD2. The CDR3 consists of 15 residues. Unmatched junction bases numbered 5, after V lost 5 bases and J lost 6 bases. Germline V CDR1 and CDR2: MNHNY, SVGAGI (reference sequence). CDR3 sequence reads: CASSPGLAGMDTQYF. For the CDR3, the DNA is TGTGCCAGCAGTCCGGGACTAGCGGGGATGGATACGCAGTATTTT.